The 15 T cell receptor beta chains below were found in one sample sequenced in a study of human T cells and chemical hapten exposure (dated by TCRdb to the early 2020s). Read against the paper, the sample's time point label means: patch test 1, 2 weeks after DPC sensitization. This sample's treatment or condition label indicates: therapeutic diphenylcyclopropenone sensitization with weekly scalp DPC. Libraries were constructed by RACE. The instrument was a NextSeq 500. TCRdb trimmed the raw reads at Q25, called clones with MiXCR and kept productive beta chains. Rows are combined by CDR3 protein, so each entry shows the most common genes and DNA. The sample table holds under 200,000 distinct CDR3 sequences, of which around 15% were seen once. Jointly, the top ten make up 1.5% to 2% of the sample. The source material was whole blood, sampled in connection with sensitization to the hapten diphenylcyclopropenone (DPC). These receptors all stem from a woman in her 30s with alopecia areata. Some clones in this sample may be carry-over from other donors' samples.

This clonotype was counted at least ten times. This chain links TRBV29-1 with TRBJ1-1; tentative D call: TRBD1 (5 bases). This CDR3 contains 13 residues. Per germline, CDR1 SQVTM and CDR2 ANQGSEA. V was pared by 4 bases and J by 0 bases, with 9 bases between. CDR3 loop: CSVGQLMNTEAFF. In DNA, the CDR3 is TGCAGCGTTGGACAGCTAATGAACACTGAAGCTTTCTTT.

Only a few counts were recorded for this clonotype. The chain uses TRBV12-3 or TRBV12-4 and TRBJ1-1; weak D call: TRBD1 (5 bases). The CDR3 runs to 14 residues. With 7 bases removed from V and 1 base from J, the gap between germline ends came to 13 bases. The CDR3 sequence is CASTPGRANTEAFF. CDR3 nucleotides: TGTGCCAGCACCCCCGGCAGGGCGAACACTGAAGCTTTCTTT.

This chain's CDR3 is CASSLRDRGHQPQHF. CDR3 nucleotide sequence: TGTGCCAGCAGCTTAAGGGACAGGGGGCATCAGCCCCAGCATTTT. V is TRBV7-3 and J is TRBJ1-5, with 12 bases lining up with TRBD1. CDR3 length equals 15 residues. Germline CDR1 reads SGHTA; CDR2 reads FQGTGA. V lost 1 base, J lost 5 bases, and 0 bases stayed unmatched.

This sequence joins TRBV5-1 and TRBJ2-1; D gene uncertain. Deletions cut 8 bases from V and 6 bases from J, with 18 bases between. The germline gives CDR1 SGHRS, CDR2 YFSETQ. The CDR3 loop spans 14 amino acids. The DNA of the CDR3 is TGCGCCAGTCTTCCTTCCCCAGGAAGCAATGAGCAGTTCTTC. Residues: CASLPSPGSNEQFF.

Notes on this clonotype: Being one base from a much bigger clone, this may be a read error. The chain combines TRBV6-1 with TRBJ2-3; D is unresolved. Germline assignment: CDR1 MNHNS and CDR2 SASEGT. The CDR3 has 12 amino acids. The ends were cut back, 6 bases at V and 0 bases at J, with 4 bases in the middle. CDR3 amino acids: CASRHSTDTQYF. CDR3 sequence (DNA): TGTGCCAGCAGGCACAGCACAGATACGCAGTATTTT.

This clonotype was detected ten times or more. The rearrangement uses TRBV28 and TRBJ1-4; 7 bases match TRBD1. V shed 2 bases and J 11 bases; nucleotides not matched to a gene: 8. CDR1 is MDHEN and CDR2 is SYDVKM in the germline V gene. The CDR3 has 14 amino acids. CDR3 coding DNA: TGTGCCAGCAGTTTACGCCGACAGGGTCAGAAACTGTTTTTT. Translation gives CASSLRRQGQKLFF.

This clonotype was seen repeatedly, ten times or more. The chain employs TRBV29-1 and TRBJ1-1, with unresolved D. The CDR3 loop spans 11 amino acids. Trimming took off 0 bases at V and 4 bases at J, with 3 bases between the two ends. The germline gives CDR1 SQVTM, CDR2 ANQGSEA. The CDR3, as DNA: TGCAGCGTTGAAGACACCACTGAAGCTTTCTTT. Translated: CSVEDTTEAFF.

The table lists this clonotype with a few counts. This chain connects TRBV12-3 or TRBV12-4 to TRBJ2-3; D is uncertain. Between the trimmed V and J ends, which lost 5 bases and 1 base, there was a span of 16 bases. The CDR3 is 16 amino acids. The CDR3 DNA reads TGTGCCAGCAGTCCCTATCAGGCCTCCCGCACAGATACGCAGTATTTT. Encoded protein: CASSPYQASRTDTQYF.

The chain employs TRBV10-3 and TRBJ2-5; possible D gene TRBD2, 6 bases. The ends were cut back, 11 bases at V and 5 bases at J, with 18 bases in the middle. Germline V gene sequence: CDR1 ENHRY, CDR2 SYGVKD. The CDR3 is 13 residues long. CDR3 sequence reads: CASGGEFEETQYF. The CDR3 nucleotides are TGTGCCTCTGGCGGGGAGTTCGAGGAGACCCAGTACTTC.

The CDR3 protein is CASSPGVVYWNTF. The DNA of the CDR3 is TGTGCCAGCAGTCCAGGGGTCGTCTATTGGAACACCTTC. This rearrangement joins TRBV6-6 to TRBJ1-2, with a weak D call TRBD1 (6 bases). Germline CDR1 is MNHNY and CDR2 is SVGAGI (reference sequence). This CDR3 has 13 residues. V was cut by 5 bases and J by 12 bases, with 19 bases left in between.

In its sample, this clonotype was seen many times. The DNA of the CDR3 is TGTGCCACCAGTGATTGGGGCGGGAGCTCCTACAATGAGCAGTTCTTC. Translation: CATSDWGGSSYNEQFF. The chain joins TRBV24-1 to TRBJ2-1, with TRBD2 matching 7 bases. The germline V gene has CDR1 KGHDR and CDR2 SFDVKD. The junction had 3 bases not matched to a gene; V was cut back by 2 bases and J by 0 bases. The CDR3 covers 16 residues.

As for this clonotype: A much larger clone lies a single base off, so this may be a read error. The CDR3 carries no conserved terminal phenylalanine or tryptophan, so it likely arises from a read error. V is TRBV5-4 and J is TRBJ2-2, with a possible D match to TRBD1 (6 bases). CDR1 and CDR2 (germline): SGHNT, YYREEE (reference sequence). V was trimmed by 3 bases and J by 5 bases, leaving 8 bases between them. The CDR3 is 13 amino acids. CDR3 region: CASSYDRTGELFS. DNA for the CDR3: TGTGCCAGCAGCTACGACAGGACCGGGGAGCTGTTTTCT.

This clonotype came up many times. This chain joins TRBV29-1 and TRBJ1-1; 9 bases match TRBD1. Trimming cost V 8 bases and J 8 bases; bases outside gene matches: 9. The CDR3 runs 12 residues. The germline gives CDR1 SQVTM, CDR2 ANQGSEA. The CDR3 coding sequence is TGCAGCACAAGACAGGGGGTGAGGGAAGCTTTCTTT. Translating gives CSTRQGVREAFF.

This clonotype turned up a few times. The chain couples TRBV5-5 to TRBJ1-2; 11 nucleotides align to TRBD1. CDR3 length: 17 residues. CDR1 and CDR2 (germline): SGHKS, YYEKEE (reference sequence). With V trimmed by 0 bases and J by 8 bases, 12 bases remained unmatched. CDR3 bases: TGTGCCAGCAGCTTGGAGTGGACAGGGGGCAACGGCTTCGGCTACACCTTC. This gives the protein CASSLEWTGGNGFGYTF.

Only a few counts were recorded for this clonotype. The V and J genes are TRBV28 and TRBJ2-1, with 7 bases fitting TRBD2. The CDR3 has 15 amino acids. The V gene end was trimmed by 2 bases and the J gene end by 1 base; junction bases not matched to a gene: 2. CDR1 is MDHEN and CDR2 is SYDVKM in the germline V gene. CDR3: CASSLAGVSYNEQFF. For the CDR3, the DNA is TGTGCCAGCAGTTTAGCGGGAGTATCCTACAATGAGCAGTTCTTC.